The 5 T cell receptor beta chains below were found in one sample sequenced in a study of Graves' ophthalmopathy and Graves' hyperthyroidism (dated by TCRdb to the late 2010s). Instrument on record: Illumina HiSeq 2000. For repertoire sequencing, the TCR beta CDR3 regions were amplified from RNA transcripts. A first-round RT-PCR used HTBI primers with the Qiagen OneStep RT-PCR kit, followed by a second-round multiplex PCR, size selection and purification. Starting from the raw public reads, TCRdb applied fastp trimming at Q25, assembled clones with MiXCR and retained in-frame beta chains. Every distinct CDR3 protein forms one entry, paired with its most common genes and DNA. For this sample there are 740,000 or so distinct CDR3 sequences; roughly 40% appear just once. The top ten clonotypes cover about 40% of the sample. The sequenced sample was peripheral blood. Receptors originate from an adult man with Graves' ophthalmopathy.

The chain carries TRBV15 and TRBJ1-2; D is uncertain. V was cut by 3 bases and J by 4 bases, with 12 bases left in between. Looked up from germline, CDR1 is LNHNV and CDR2 is YYDKDF (reference sequence). The CDR3 is 14 amino acids. The CDR3 region has the DNA TGTGCCACCAGCAGTGAGAAATATAGCTATGGCTACACCTTC. Translating it yields CATSSEKYSYGYTF. Full variable domain (rest looked up from reference TRBV15 and TRBJ1-2): DAMVIQNPRYQVTQFGKPVTLSCSQTLNHNVMYWYQQKSSQAPKLLFHYYDKDFNNEADTPDNFQSRRPNTSFCFLDIRSPGLGDTAMYLCATSSEKYSYGYTFGSGTRLTVV.

For this clonotype: Relative to the germline gene, one junction end is altered; a read error may explain this. V gene TRBV10-3 combines with J gene TRBJ1-1; a possible D gene is TRBD1 (5 bases). CDR1 is ENHRY, CDR2 SYGVKD, per germline. This CDR3 region has 14 residues. CDR3 coding DNA: TGTGCCAGCAGTTGGGGGAGGTCCGACACTGAAGCTTTCTTT. Translation: CASSWGRSDTEAFF.

The V call is TRBV7-9, the J call TRBJ1-6, with D unresolved. CDR1 and CDR2 from the germline V gene are SEHNR and FQNEAQ (reference sequence). The CDR3 is 15 residues long. V was shortened by 2 bases and J by 8 bases, with 13 bases between the two germline ends. CDR3 sequence (DNA): TGTGCCAGCAGCTTACCACCATCCTCGGATTCACCCCTCCACTTT. Its protein is CASSLPPSSDSPLHF.

This clonotype was observed a few times. The chain uses TRBV9 and TRBJ2-2; D may match TRBD1 or TRBD2 (6 bases each). With 2 bases removed from V and 7 bases from J, the gap between germline ends came to 12 bases. There are 14 residues in the CDR3. Germline CDR1 SGDLS, CDR2 YYNGEE. The CDR3 DNA sequence: TGTGCCAGCAGCGTCAGGGGAGGCGTCGGGGAGCTGTTTTTT. This sequence encodes CASSVRGGVGELFF.

V is TRBV20-1 and J is TRBJ2-1; 9 nucleotides line up with TRBD2. The V and J ends lost 1 base and 8 bases, in that order; junction bases with no gene match: 18. The CDR3 spans 18 residues. The germline V gene encodes CDR1 DFQATT and CDR2 SNEGSKA (reference sequence). CDR3: CSARALGQREEPFDEQFF. The CDR3 bases are TGCAGTGCTAGAGCCCTAGGCCAGCGGGAGGAACCTTTCGATGAGCAGTTCTTC.